This is a list of T cell receptor beta chains from one sample in a study of T cells after yellow fever vaccination. MiXCR, applied by TCRdb to the 5' RACE reads, yields one record per CDR3 protein. The sample has about 240,000 distinct CDR3 sequences; around 7% are singletons. Sequencing was performed on CD4+ T cells sorted from PBMCs, taken 15 days after the yellow fever booster vaccination. These receptors were taken from a man aged 25-40 years who received the YFV17D yellow fever vaccine. Each CDR3 is given with its conserved first and last residue. The D gene is left open where the match is weak. Size is stated for part of the rows, as once, few or many counts, or as a class when the clone is expanded.

J | size | D | V | DNA | CDR3
TRBJ2-7 | few | - | TRBV7-9 | TGTGCCAGCAGCTTAGAGGAGGTCGGTTCCTACGAGCAGTACTTC | CASSLEEVGSYEQYF
TRBJ1-6 | many | - | TRBV6-5 | TGTGCCAGCAGTGTATCAGTAAATAATTCACCCCTCCACTTT | CASSVSVNNSPLHF
TRBJ2-1 | few | TRBD1 | TRBV7-6 | TGTGCCAGCAGCTCGGACAGGGGGGTTTCCAGGGAGCAGTTCTTC | CASSSDRGVSREQFF
TRBJ2-2 | - | TRBD2 | TRBV5-6 | TGTGCCAGCAGCTTTTTCCTAGCGGAGAACACCGGGGAGCTGTCTTTT | CASSFFLAENTGELSF
TRBJ2-3 | many | - | TRBV20-1 | TGCAGTGCTATGAAATGGGGCACAGATACGCAGTATTTT | CSAMKWGTDTQYF
TRBJ2-1 | - | TRBD2 | TRBV19 | TGTGCCAGTAGTCCGACTAGCCCCTGGGTTAATGAGCAGTTCTTC | CASSPTSPWVNEQFF
TRBJ2-1 | few | - | TRBV20-1 | TGCAGTGCTAGAGCTCCCCGGGAGAGGTGGGATGAGCAGTTCTTC | CSARAPRERWDEQFF
TRBJ2-1 | many | TRBD2 | TRBV7-2 | TGTGCCAGCATCCCCTCCGGGGGGGGTGAGCAGTTCTTC | CASIPSGGGEQFF
TRBJ2-7 | - | TRBD1 | TRBV12-3/TRBV12-4 | TGTGCCAGCAGTTTTACCCCCGGGACAGAGGGCGAGCAGTACTTC | CASSFTPGTEGEQYF
TRBJ2-5 | - | TRBD2 | TRBV7-9 | TGTGCCAGCAACCCAGCGGGAGGGCGAGGAGAGACCCAGTACTTC | CASNPAGGRGETQYF
TRBJ2-3 | many | TRBD1 | TRBV28 | TGTGCCAGCACCCTAGGGGGACAGGGGATCACAGATACGCAGTATTTT | CASTLGGQGITDTQYF
TRBJ2-7 | - | - | TRBV6-2/TRBV6-3 | TGTGCCAGCAGTTCGGCCCTCTTCAGGAGGCATGATTACGAGCAGTACTTC | CASSSALFRRHDYEQYF
TRBJ2-3 | many | - | TRBV7-2 | TGCGCCAGCAGCCAAACAGATACGCAGTATTTT | CASSQTDTQYF
TRBJ2-1 | few | TRBD1 | TRBV19 | TGTGCCAGTAGTAGACAGGGTTATGAGCAGTTCTTC | CASSRQGYEQFF
TRBJ2-3 | few | - | TRBV20-1 | TGCAGTCCCCTTCTGGCGGGGAGCACAGATACGCAGTATTTT | CSPLLAGSTDTQYF
TRBJ2-1 | few | TRBD2 | TRBV14 | TGTGCCAGCAGCCCAGCCGGGACTAGCGGGAGGGCCATTGTGAATGAGCAGTTCTTC | CASSPAGTSGRAIVNEQFF
TRBJ2-1 | few | TRBD1 | TRBV12-3/TRBV12-4 | TGTGCCAGCAGTTTAGCCTGGACAGGGGATGAGCAGTTCTTC | CASSLAWTGDEQFF
TRBJ2-7 | few | - | TRBV20-1 | TGCAGTACAGGGTACGAGCAGTACTTC | CSTGYEQYF
TRBJ2-5 | many | - | TRBV7-2 | TGTGCCAGCAGCCAGGGGCCCTACCCAGAGACCCAGTACTTC | CASSQGPYPETQYF
TRBJ1-5 | - | - | TRBV20-1 | TGCAGTGCTACTAATAGGTATAGCAATCAGCCCCAGCATTTT | CSATNRYSNQPQHF
TRBJ2-7 | few | TRBD1 | TRBV7-8 | TGTGCCAGCAGCCCTCAGACAGGGACAAGAGGCGAGCAGTACTTC | CASSPQTGTRGEQYF
TRBJ2-3 | - | - | TRBV21-1 | TGTGCCAGCAGCAAAGTTCTAGCGGGAGATACAGATACGCAGTATTTT | CASSKVLAGDTDTQYF
TRBJ1-5 | - | - | TRBV6-2/TRBV6-3 | TGTGCCAGCTCCACCCCGGGGCCGGGGGACAATCAGCCCCAGCATTTT | CASSTPGPGDNQPQHF
TRBJ2-7 | many | - | TRBV5-1 | TGCGCCAGCAGCTTGTGGTCCACCGAGCAGTACTTC | CASSLWSTEQYF
TRBJ2-1 | - | TRBD2 | TRBV20-1 | TGCAGTGCGTACACTAGCGGGGGCTTCGGTGAGCAGTTCTTC | CSAYTSGGFGEQFF
TRBJ2-3 | many | TRBD1 | TRBV20-1 | TGCAGTGCCGCCCCCGGGACAGGGAGGAATACGCAGTATTTT | CSAAPGTGRNTQYF
TRBJ1-2 | few | TRBD1 | TRBV12-3/TRBV12-4 | TGTGCCAGCAGTCCTCAGACAGGGATGGGCTATGGCTACACCTTC | CASSPQTGMGYGYTF
TRBJ1-1 | few | - | TRBV19 | TGTGCCAGTAGTAACAGTGAGAACACTGAAGCTTTCTTT | CASSNSENTEAFF
TRBJ2-1 | many | TRBD2 | TRBV24-1 | TGTGCCACCAGTGATTCTGGTCCTAGCGGCTTGCGGGAGCAGTTCTTC | CATSDSGPSGLREQFF
TRBJ2-5 | many | - | TRBV10-3 | TGTGCCATCAGGCCGGGACCCCAAGAGACCCAGTACTTC | CAIRPGPQETQYF
TRBJ2-3 | - | - | TRBV5-6 | TGTGCCAGCAGCTTTTTGGTCGTGAATACGCAGTATTTT | CASSFLVVNTQYF
TRBJ2-5 | many | - | TRBV7-9 | TGTGCCAGCAGCGGCCGGACCCAAGAGACCCAGTACTTC | CASSGRTQETQYF
TRBJ2-5 | few | - | TRBV5-1 | TGCGCCAGCAGCCCAGGTCCAGTCAAGACCCAGTACTTC | CASSPGPVKTQYF
TRBJ2-5 | - | TRBD2 | TRBV20-1 | TGCAGTGCCCCCCGTGGACTAGCGCCGGAGACCCAGTACTTC | CSAPRGLAPETQYF
TRBJ2-7 | many | TRBD1 | TRBV5-1 | TGCGCCAGCAGCTACGACAGGGCCGAGCAGTACTTC | CASSYDRAEQYF
TRBJ2-1 | - | TRBD2 | TRBV20-1 | TGCAGTGCTAGTCGAACTAGCGGAGCCAATGAGCAGTTCTTC | CSASRTSGANEQFF
TRBJ1-1 | - | - | TRBV3-1 | TGTGCCAGCAAGGGGAGCACTGAAGCTTTCTTT | CASKGSTEAFF
TRBJ2-3 | many | - | TRBV7-9 | TGTGCCAGCAGTACTTCCTGGAGGGGGCACACAGATACGCAGTATTTT | CASSTSWRGHTDTQYF
TRBJ1-2 | few | - | TRBV6-5 | TGTGCCAGCAGTTCCATGTGGGGGGTAGCTAACTATGGCTACACCTTC | CASSSMWGVANYGYTF
TRBJ2-1 | many | - | TRBV20-1 | TGCAGTGCTAGGGCGGGCACCTCCTACAATGAGCAGTTCTTC | CSARAGTSYNEQFF
TRBJ1-1 | many | TRBD1 | TRBV12-3/TRBV12-4 | TGTGCCAGCAGTGCGGACAGGAGTGAAGCTTTCTTT | CASSADRSEAFF
TRBJ1-5 | few | - | TRBV12-3/TRBV12-4 | TGTGCCAGCAGTCGGGACCAGGCGAATCAGCCCCAGCATTTT | CASSRDQANQPQHF
TRBJ2-3 | few | - | TRBV28 | TGTGCCAGCAGCTCGACCTGGGGGCAGTATTTT | CASSSTWGQYF
TRBJ2-4 | many | - | TRBV5-1 | TGCGCCAGCAGCTTGTGGGGCGACCTAGCCAAAAACATTCAGTACTTC | CASSLWGDLAKNIQYF
TRBJ1-5 | few | TRBD1 | TRBV5-6 | TGTGCCAGCAACTACAGGGGGAGCAATCAGCCCCAGCATTTT | CASNYRGSNQPQHF
TRBJ2-5 | - | - | TRBV11-2 | TGTGCCAGCAGCCCGATGAGACAAGAGACCCAGTACTTC | CASSPMRQETQYF
TRBJ2-7 | - | - | TRBV7-9 | TGTGCCAGCAACCGACTCTCCCAGGACGAGCAGTACTTC | CASNRLSQDEQYF
TRBJ1-5 | many | - | TRBV2 | TGTGCCAGCAGCAGAACCCTTAGCAATCAGCCCCAGCATTTT | CASSRTLSNQPQHF
TRBJ2-7 | few | TRBD2 | TRBV20-1 | TGCAGTGCTGGGGGTAGACTAGCGGGAGTAAACGAGCAGTACTTC | CSAGGRLAGVNEQYF
TRBJ2-3 | - | - | TRBV5-4 | TGTGCCAGCAGCGACGGGGAAAAAGGCACAGATACGCAGTATTTT | CASSDGEKGTDTQYF
TRBJ2-6 | - | TRBD1 | TRBV12-3/TRBV12-4 | TGTGCCACCAGTCCCCAGACAGGGGCCTCCTCTGGGGCCAACGTCCTGACTTTC | CATSPQTGASSGANVLTF
TRBJ2-7 | - | - | TRBV5-1 | TGCGCCAGCAGCCGTCGGGCCGCTCACGAGCAGTACTTC | CASSRRAAHEQYF
TRBJ2-7 | few | TRBD2 | TRBV10-3 | TGTGCCATCAGCTCCCCTAGCGGGACCTACGAGCAGTACTTC | CAISSPSGTYEQYF
TRBJ2-3 | - | TRBD2 | TRBV20-1 | TGCAGTGCCAGACCGAGCGGGAGGGTGGCAGATACGCAGTATTTT | CSARPSGRVADTQYF
TRBJ1-5 | many | - | TRBV12-3/TRBV12-4 | TGTGCCAGCAGTCCGGACGGGGATAGCAATCAGCCCCAGCATTTT | CASSPDGDSNQPQHF